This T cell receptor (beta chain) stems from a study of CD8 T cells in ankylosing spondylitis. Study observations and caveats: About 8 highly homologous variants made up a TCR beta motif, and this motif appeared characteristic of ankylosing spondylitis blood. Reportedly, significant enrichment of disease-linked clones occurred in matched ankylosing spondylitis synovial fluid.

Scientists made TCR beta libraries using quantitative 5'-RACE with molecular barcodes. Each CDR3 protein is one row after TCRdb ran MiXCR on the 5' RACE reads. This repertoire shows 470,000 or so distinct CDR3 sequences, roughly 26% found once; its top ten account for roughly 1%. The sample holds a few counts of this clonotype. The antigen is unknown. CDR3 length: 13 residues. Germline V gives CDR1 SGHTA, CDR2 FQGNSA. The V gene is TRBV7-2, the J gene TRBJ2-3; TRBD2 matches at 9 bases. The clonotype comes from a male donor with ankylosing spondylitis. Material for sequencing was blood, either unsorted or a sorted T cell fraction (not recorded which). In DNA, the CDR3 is TGTGCTAGTGGCGGGAGGGCCGGGGATACGCAGTATTTT. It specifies CASGGRAGDTQYF.